This passage covers 9 T cell receptor beta chains from one sample sequenced in a study of blood T cell repertoires in COVID-19. Assay used: immunoSEQ multiplex PCR; TCRdb lists only in-frame clones, some missing. The table shows about 250,000 clones, with roughly 85% occurring only once. The sample comprised PBMCs or T cells enriched from blood (not recorded which). These receptors came from a woman under 40 who had recovered from COVID-19.

The chain recombines TRBV6-5 with TRBJ2-3, with 13 bases fitting TRBD2. The CDR3 extends over 14 amino acids. The J segment lost 4 bases and the V segment lost 6 bases, leaving 1 base of the junction unmatched. CDR1 is MNHEY, CDR2 SVGAGI, per germline. The CDR3 region is CASRGLAGSDTQYF. DNA for the CDR3: TGTGCCAGCAGGGGACTAGCGGGGTCAGATACGCAGTATTTT.

The V and J genes are TRBV9 and TRBJ2-7; TRBD2 matches 10 bases. With 0 bases clipped from V and 3 bases from J, the junction kept 6 bases outside the gene matches. The CDR3 has 16 residues. Germline CDR1 and CDR2: SGDLS and YYNGEE. This CDR3 reads CASSVEERGGLYEQYF. The CDR3 DNA is TGTGCCAGCAGCGTAGAGGAGCGGGGGGGCCTCTACGAGCAGTACTTC.

The chain joins TRBV13 to TRBJ1-1; maybe TRBD1 (5 bases). The CDR3 covers 16 residues. CDR1 and CDR2 (germline): PRHDT, FYEKMQ (reference sequence). Trimming stripped 4 bases from V and 1 base from J, with 16 bases between. The CDR3 region is CASSSRYRFQNTEAFF. DNA for the CDR3: TGTGCCAGCAGCTCCCGATACAGGTTCCAGAACACTGAAGCTTTCTTT.

The chain couples TRBV6-5 to TRBJ1-2, with a possible D match to TRBD1 (6 bases). Germline CDR1 and CDR2: MNHEY and SVGAGI. Trimming shortened V by 6 bases and J by 8 bases, and 16 bases separated the two germline ends. CDR3 length: 13 residues. In DNA form, the CDR3 reads TGTGCCAGCAGCTTCGGGGGGGCACGGGGCTACACCTTC. Amino acids: CASSFGGARGYTF.

The genes are TRBV24-1 and TRBJ2-2; the D gene is possibly TRBD1 (6 bases). In germline, CDR1 is KGHDR, CDR2 SFDVKD. Trimming took off 7 bases at V and 2 bases at J, with 10 bases between the two ends. This CDR3 is built from 14 residues. The CDR3 DNA is TGTGCCACCAGAGGGACACCTAACACCGGGGAGCTGTTTTTT. Residues: CATRGTPNTGELFF.

J is TRBJ1-1 and V is TRBV7-6, with no clear D. The CDR3 extends over 14 amino acids. From germline, CDR1 is SGHVS and CDR2 FNYEAQ. Trimming stripped 5 bases from V and 3 bases from J, with 13 bases between. CDR3 protein: CASSPGSVDTEAFF. In nucleotides, the CDR3 is TGTGCCAGCAGCCCGGGGTCGGTGGACACTGAAGCTTTCTTT.

The V call is TRBV10-3, the J call TRBJ2-3, with 9 nucleotides matching TRBD2. This CDR3 contains 14 residues. Germline CDR1 is ENHRY and CDR2 is SYGVKD. The junction had 6 bases not matched to a gene; V was cut back by 10 bases and J by 1 base. DNA for the CDR3: TGTGCCACTAAAGCGGGGGGACGCACAGATACGCAGTATTTT. Encoded protein: CATKAGGRTDTQYF.

This chain joins TRBV5-4 and TRBJ2-7; TRBD2 is a possible D gene (6 bases). The CDR3 covers 16 residues. Trimming took 4 bases from V and 0 from J, leaving 17 bases between them. Germline CDR1 SGHNT, CDR2 YYREEE (reference sequence). CDR3: CASSAGRAGSSYEQYF. CDR3 bases: TGTGCCAGCAGCGCTGGTCGAGCGGGCAGCTCCTACGAGCAGTACTTC. The whole variable domain, filled in from reference TRBV5-4 and TRBJ2-7, reads ETGVTQSPTHLIKTRGQQVTLRCSSQSGHNTVSWYQQALGQGPQFIFQYYREEENGRGNFPPRFSGLQFPNYSSELNVNALELDDSALYLCASSAGRAGSSYEQYFGPGTRLTVT.

The genes are TRBV29-1 and TRBJ2-7; TRBD1 agrees at 9 bases. Germline V gives CDR1 SQVTM, CDR2 ANQGSEA. The ends lost 4 bases at V and 5 bases at J; junction bases unmatched: 9. The CDR3 length is 14 residues. The CDR3 loop reads CSVGGQGGNNEQYF. The CDR3 DNA follows: TGCAGCGTTGGGGGACAGGGAGGGAATAACGAGCAGTACTTC.